The sequence of this T cell receptor (beta chain) was determined in a study of blood T cell repertoires in COVID-19. The CDR3 has 15 residues. The J segment lost 6 bases and the V segment lost 5 bases, leaving 12 bases of the junction unmatched. Sequenced by immunoSEQ multiplex PCR; TCRdb stores in-frame clones only, minus some. The table includes some 140,000 clones, 65% to 90% detected once. The sample taken for sequencing was peripheral blood. The chain employs TRBV5-3 and TRBJ2-7; 9 bases map to TRBD1. TRBV5-3 counts as an open reading frame of uncertain function. The TCR comes from a woman aged 60-75 years with COVID-19, enrolled during active disease. Written as DNA, the CDR3 is TGTGCCAGAAGTTTTGGAGGGGACAGGGCCTCCGAGCAGTACTTC. Translated: CARSFGGDRASEQYF.